This T cell receptor (beta chain) was documented in a study of T cells in Graves' hyperthyroidism and ophthalmopathy. Study-wide context: The blood sample was taken at first diagnosis, before treatment began.

Patients having uncontrolled infection, another autoimmune disease, pregnancy or lactation were not included. RNA transcripts were the template for amplifying TCR beta CDR3 regions. Carried out on the TCR CDR3, a first-round RT-PCR used the HTBI primer set. TCRdb passed the multiplex PCR reads through MiXCR, listing each CDR3 protein once. This sample yields about 500,000 distinct CDR3 sequences, of which approximately 14% are seen a single time; around 17% belongs to the top ten. This clonotype was seen at least ten times. Its antigen is unidentified. Whole-study findings and limits: Within blood appeared most thyroid clonotypes that had expanded above 0.001.

There are 18 residues in the CDR3. The V gene end was trimmed by 7 bases and the J gene end by 0 bases; junction bases not matched to a gene: 9. Germline CDR1 and CDR2: MNHNS and SASEGT. The chain uses TRBV6-1 and TRBJ2-1; 13 positions agree with TRBD2. The sample taken for sequencing was blood. The sequence came from a woman under 30 with Graves' hyperthyroidism. This chain's CDR3 is CASNAGTSGARSYNEQFF. CDR3 DNA: TGTGCCAGCAATGCCGGGACTAGCGGGGCCCGCTCCTACAATGAGCAGTTCTTC.